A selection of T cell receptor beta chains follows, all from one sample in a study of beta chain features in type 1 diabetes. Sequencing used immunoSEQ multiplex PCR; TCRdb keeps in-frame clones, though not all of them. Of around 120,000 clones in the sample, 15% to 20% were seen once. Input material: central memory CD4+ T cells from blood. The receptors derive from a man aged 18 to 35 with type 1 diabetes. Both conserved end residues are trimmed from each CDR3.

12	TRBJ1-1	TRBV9	ASTKDRLNTEAF
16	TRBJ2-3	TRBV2	ASRTGTSGSPSTDTQY
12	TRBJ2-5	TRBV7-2	ASSKDNMGETQY
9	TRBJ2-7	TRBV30	AWSWGGEQY
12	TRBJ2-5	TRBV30	AWSSVGGGETQY
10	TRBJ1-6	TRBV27	ASSPGRSPLH
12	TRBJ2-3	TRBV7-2	ASKKGQSTDTQY
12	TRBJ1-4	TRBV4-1	ASSLAGRDEKLF
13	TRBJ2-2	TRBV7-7	ASSGDREGVGELF
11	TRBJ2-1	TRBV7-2	ASSLALGQGQF
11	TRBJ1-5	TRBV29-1	SVGSGLNQPQH
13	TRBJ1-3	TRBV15	ATSRGQNSGNTIY
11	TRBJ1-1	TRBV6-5	ASRDPRYTEAF
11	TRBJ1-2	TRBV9	ASSVGSQAGYT
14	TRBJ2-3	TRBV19	ASRPEGRSSTDTQY
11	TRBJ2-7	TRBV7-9	ASSRGAFYEQY
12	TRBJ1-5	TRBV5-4	ASSLRGSNQPQH
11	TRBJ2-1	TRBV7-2	ASTIRGVYEQF
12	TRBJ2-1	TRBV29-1	SGLRGAVYNEQF
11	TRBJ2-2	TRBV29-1	SVDVAGAGELF
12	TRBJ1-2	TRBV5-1	ASSSPEGGGGYT
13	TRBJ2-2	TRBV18	ASSRPSGNTGELF
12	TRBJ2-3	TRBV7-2	ASSLDPGSDTQY
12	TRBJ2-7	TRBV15	ATSRASIGYEQY
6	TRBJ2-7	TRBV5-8	ASYEQY
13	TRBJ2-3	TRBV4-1	ASSQDPRGTDTQY
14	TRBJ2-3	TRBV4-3	ASSQDGGAKTDTQY
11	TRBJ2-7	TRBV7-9	ASSPSGGVEQY
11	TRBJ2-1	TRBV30	AWSEGAYNEQF
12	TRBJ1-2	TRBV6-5	ASSPLDRGYGYT
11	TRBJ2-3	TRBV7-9	ASSGEGPDTQY
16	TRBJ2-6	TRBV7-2	ASSRDPGLASGANVLT
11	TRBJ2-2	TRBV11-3	ASSLDREGELF
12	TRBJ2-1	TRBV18	ASASGSSYNEQF
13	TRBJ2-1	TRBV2	ATKPGLAGGYEQF
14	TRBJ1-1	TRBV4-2	ASSRDLWGASTEAF
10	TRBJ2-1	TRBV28	ASSDTANEQF
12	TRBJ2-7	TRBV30	AWSPRGLQDPAI
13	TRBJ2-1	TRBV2	ASSYTTRIGNEQF
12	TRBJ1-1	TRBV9	ASSAGQLNTEAF
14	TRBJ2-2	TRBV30	AWSVMGLQNTGELF
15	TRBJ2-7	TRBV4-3	ASSQDGKGAPFYEQY
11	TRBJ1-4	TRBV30	ATATSTNEKLF
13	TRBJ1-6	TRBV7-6	ASSHGQGAHSPLH
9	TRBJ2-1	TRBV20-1	SASSVNEQF
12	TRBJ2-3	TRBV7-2	ASSSYLSTDTQY
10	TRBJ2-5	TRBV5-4	ASSLFGETQY
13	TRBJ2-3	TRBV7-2	ASSLTLAETDTQY
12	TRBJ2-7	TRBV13	ASSRDRSGYEQY